This is a list of T cell receptor beta chains from one sample in a study of T cell responses to AZD1222 COVID-19 vaccine. The data were produced by immunoSEQ multiplex PCR, yet TCRdb's version contains in-frame clones alone and is incomplete. This sample yields around 87,000 clones, of which 85% to 90% are seen a single time; about 2.4% belongs to the top ten. The sequencing here drew on peripheral blood, taken 28 days after the second AZD1222 dose. These receptor sequences come from an adult who received the AZD1222 COVID-19 vaccine. CDR3s include the opening cysteine and the closing phenylalanine or tryptophan.

v_call,cdr3_aa
TRBV10-1,CASSELAGTGEQYF
TRBV19,CASSTPGVSYGYTF
TRBV6-2/TRBV6-3,CASSYPTATGPYEQYF
TRBV10-3,CAILAGGRNEQYF
TRBV6-1,CASSDSGANVLTF
TRBV2,CASSEALTKQFF
TRBV18,CASSPRAANQPQHF
TRBV5-1,CASSLRTSSSLDTQYF
TRBV3-1/TRBV3-2,CASSQGGNTEAFF
TRBV6-2/TRBV6-3,CASSYDGLAKNIQYF
TRBV19,CASCEGADQPQHF
TRBV5-6,CASSLAWTGNEKLFF
TRBV30,CAWRTSAASSYNEQFF
TRBV11-1,CASSLLSGITGELFF
TRBV11-2,CASSPREFQETQYF
TRBV28,CASRQVPWGYTF
TRBV15,CATSRGQGLAKNIQYF
TRBV5-1,CASSLSGAEFF
TRBV21-1,CASSHRDREEKLFF
TRBV5-1,CASSLAVDEQYF
TRBV4-2,CASSQDPTGRDSPLHF
TRBV7-9,CATEGQGGDSYNSPLHF
TRBV18,CASSPQGGGYEQYF